This is a list of T cell receptor beta chains from one sample in a study of CD8 T cells in ankylosing spondylitis. TCRdb called the 5' RACE reads again in MiXCR, with one record for every CDR3 protein. The sample yields around 490,000 distinct CDR3 sequences, approximately 5.3% seen once. Sequencing used blood, either unsorted or a sorted T cell fraction (not recorded which). The source is a male donor with ankylosing spondylitis. Each CDR3 is given with its conserved first and last residue. D genes are given only for firm matches. Some rows have no size entry. The others give once, few or many, or a class for an expanded clone.

size	D	V	J	CDR3	DNA
few	NA	TRBV5-1	TRBJ2-5	CASSLGRAEETQYF	TGCGCCAGCAGCTTGGGTAGGGCGGAGGAGACCCAGTACTTC
many	NA	TRBV9	TRBJ2-2	CASSPPPRGLRTGELFF	TGTGCCAGCAGTCCCCCCCCGAGGGGGTTGCGGACCGGGGAGCTGTTTTTT
many	NA	TRBV5-1	TRBJ2-5	CASSLRTAEETQYF	TGCGCCAGCAGCCTCAGGACGGCTGAAGAGACCCAGTACTTC
many	NA	TRBV7-9	TRBJ1-2	CASSLVYSSNYGYTF	TGTGCCAGCAGCTTGGTTTACAGCTCTAACTATGGCTACACCTTC
many	TRBD1	TRBV9	TRBJ2-2	CASSATGGLTGELFF	TGTGCCAGCAGCGCGACAGGGGGCCTCACCGGGGAGCTGTTTTTT
many	NA	TRBV4-2	TRBJ2-4	CASSQDETGVKNIQYF	TGTGCCAGCAGCCAAGATGAGACGGGAGTTAAAAACATTCAGTACTTC
many	TRBD2	TRBV12-3/TRBV12-4	TRBJ2-1	CAVPCPGGAFNEQFF	TGTGCCGTCCCCTGCCCCGGGGGGGCCTTCAATGAGCAGTTCTTC
few	NA	TRBV13	TRBJ2-5	CASSSNGLGRETQYF	TGTGCCAGCAGCTCCAACGGACTCGGCCGGGAGACCCAGTACTTC
NA	NA	TRBV4-2	TRBJ2-2	CASSQDTGTNTGELFF	TGTGCCAGCAGCCAAGATACCGGAACGAACACCGGGGAGCTGTTTTTT
many	NA	TRBV12-3/TRBV12-4	TRBJ2-1	CASSYRAVNEQFF	TGTGCCAGCAGTTACAGGGCGGTCAATGAGCAGTTCTTC
many	NA	TRBV7-8	TRBJ2-4	CASSSPQGPEVGIQYF	TGTGCCAGCAGCTCCCCCCAGGGCCCCGAGGTTGGGATTCAGTACTTC
many	NA	TRBV4-3	TRBJ1-5	CASSQDRPPLGQPQHF	TGCGCCAGCAGCCAAGATCGCCCTCCCTTGGGTCAGCCCCAGCATTTT
many	TRBD2	TRBV7-2	TRBJ2-3	CASSLARLAGAGDTQYF	TGTGCCAGCAGCTTAGCACGGCTAGCGGGAGCAGGAGATACGCAGTATTTT
many	NA	TRBV4-1	TRBJ1-2	CASSPTTYNYGYTF	TGCGCCAGCAGCCCCACGACATACAACTATGGCTACACCTTC
NA	NA	TRBV20-1	TRBJ1-3	CSARKGGDTIYF	TGCAGTGCCCGGAAAGGGGGAGACACCATATATTTT
many	NA	TRBV12-3/TRBV12-4	TRBJ2-5	CASSLNGAVRETQYF	TGTGCCAGCAGTTTAAACGGGGCGGTAAGGGAGACCCAGTACTTC
NA	NA	TRBV27	TRBJ2-1	CASSSNRDRVDEQFF	TGTGCCAGCAGTTCGAACCGGGACCGGGTGGATGAGCAGTTCTTC
many	NA	TRBV29-1	TRBJ1-1	CSAWTEETEAFF	TGCAGCGCGTGGACCGAGGAGACTGAAGCTTTCTTT
many	TRBD2	TRBV9	TRBJ2-1	CASSVGLAGAPHYNEQFF	TGTGCCAGCAGCGTAGGGCTAGCGGGGGCCCCTCATTACAATGAGCAGTTCTTC
many	TRBD1	TRBV27	TRBJ2-1	CASSFQGVGQFF	TGTGCCAGCAGTTTTCAGGGGGTGGGGCAGTTCTTC
NA	NA	TRBV4-3	TRBJ1-4	CASSPNPPTGSATNEKLFF	TGCGCCAGCAGCCCTAATCCCCCGACAGGCTCTGCAACTAATGAAAAACTGTTTTTT
many	NA	TRBV12-3/TRBV12-4	TRBJ1-1	CASSWGTLAEAFF	TGTGCCAGCAGTTGGGGAACGTTGGCTGAAGCTTTCTTT
many	TRBD1	TRBV29-1	TRBJ2-2	CSVAGTGNTGELFF	TGCAGCGTTGCCGGGACAGGGAACACCGGGGAGCTGTTTTTT
NA	TRBD1	TRBV6-1	TRBJ1-5	CASSLLQGLGNQPQHF	TGTGCCAGCAGCCTCTTACAGGGGCTCGGCAATCAGCCCCAGCATTTT
many	NA	TRBV20-1	TRBJ2-3	CSATGITSTDTQYF	TGCAGTGCTACGGGGATCACCAGCACAGATACGCAGTATTTT
many	NA	TRBV7-2	TRBJ2-2	CASTLLEAAGELFF	TGTGCCAGCACCTTGCTTGAGGCGGCCGGGGAGCTGTTTTTT
many	NA	TRBV12-3/TRBV12-4	TRBJ2-3	CASSLGRETDTQYF	TGTGCCAGCAGTTTGGGCAGGGAGACAGATACGCAGTATTTT
few	NA	TRBV7-9	TRBJ1-1	CASSLVPGGTFF	TGTGCCAGCAGCTTAGTGCCCGGAGGTACTTTCTTT
many	NA	TRBV15	TRBJ2-4	CATSKRTAGKNIQYF	TGTGCCACCAGCAAGCGGACAGCTGGAAAAAACATTCAGTACTTC
many	NA	TRBV5-1	TRBJ1-1	CASSNGPSMNTEAFF	TGCGCCAGCAGCAACGGACCTTCCATGAACACTGAAGCTTTCTTT
many	NA	TRBV5-1	TRBJ2-1	CASSFGIGGYEQFF	TGCGCCAGCAGCTTCGGGATAGGGGGGTATGAGCAGTTCTTC
many	TRBD2	TRBV20-1	TRBJ2-1	CSASGGEQGARGHNEQFF	TGCAGTGCTAGTGGGGGGGAGCAGGGTGCGCGGGGTCACAATGAGCAGTTCTTC
many	NA	TRBV6-5	TRBJ2-2	CASSYDYLGVHTGELFF	TGTGCCAGCAGTTACGACTATCTGGGGGTACACACCGGGGAGCTGTTTTTT
many	TRBD2	TRBV7-6	TRBJ2-3	CASSLRGEGDTQYF	TGTGCCAGCAGCTTACGGGGGGAGGGAGATACGCAGTATTTT
few	TRBD1	TRBV5-1	TRBJ1-2	CASSLARTGGSGYTF	TGCGCCAGCAGCTTGGCTCGGACAGGGGGTAGTGGCTACACCTTC
many	NA	TRBV7-2	TRBJ2-2	CASSLGHGIRVTGELFF	TGTGCCAGCAGCTTAGGTCATGGGATCAGGGTTACCGGGGAGCTGTTTTTT
NA	NA	TRBV27	TRBJ1-1	CASNSYRADETFF	TGTGCCAGCAATTCCTATAGGGCAGACGAGACTTTCTTT